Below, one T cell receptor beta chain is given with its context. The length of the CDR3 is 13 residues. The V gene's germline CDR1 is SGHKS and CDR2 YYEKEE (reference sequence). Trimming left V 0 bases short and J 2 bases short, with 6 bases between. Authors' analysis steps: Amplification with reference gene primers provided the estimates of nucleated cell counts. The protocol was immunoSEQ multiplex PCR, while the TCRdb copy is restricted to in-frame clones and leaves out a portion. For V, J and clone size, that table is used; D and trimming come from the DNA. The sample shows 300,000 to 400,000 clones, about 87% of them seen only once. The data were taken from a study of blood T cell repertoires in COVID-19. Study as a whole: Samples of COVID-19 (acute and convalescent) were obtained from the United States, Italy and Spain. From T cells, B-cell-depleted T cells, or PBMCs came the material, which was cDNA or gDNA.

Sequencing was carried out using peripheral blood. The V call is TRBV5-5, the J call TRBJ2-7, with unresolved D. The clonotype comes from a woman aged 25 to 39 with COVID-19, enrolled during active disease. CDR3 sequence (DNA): TGTGCCAGCAGCTTGGAAACTACCTACGAGCAGTACGTC. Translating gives CASSLETTYEQYV.